This T cell receptor (beta chain) comes out of a study of T cells expressing NK-cell markers (dated by TCRdb to the early 2020s). Background on the whole study: In sorted CD3+CD56+NKG2C+, CD3+CD56+NKG2C- and CD3+CD56-NKG2C+ T-cell subsets from several donors, TCR beta-chain repertoires were profiled. Among the eight sequenced donors, seven were HCMV-seropositive and one was HCMV-seronegative. The study sequenced eight donors, all healthy volunteers chosen at random: three men and five women. Illumina HiSeq 2000/2500, MiSeq or NextSeq was used to sequence libraries as 2 x 150 bp reads. Overall study outcomes, separate from this receptor: In six donors, the dominant CD3+CD56+NKG2C+ clonotypes were found to rank among the top 10 CD8+ clonotypes and to make up roughly 1.0-7.5% of CD8+ T cells. Whether the expanded NKG2C-expressing T cell clones were specific for HCMV antigens was left unclear. Those dominant clonotypes were again the most abundant among CD3+CD56-NKG2C+ cells in a few donors, at about 28.3-60.1%.

To determine HCMV serostatus, a commercial ELISA kit was used to detect HCMV-specific IgG in serum. Peripheral blood mononuclear cells were isolated from blood by Ficoll density gradient centrifugation. As for this clonotype: No cognate antigen has been identified for it.

The CDR3 runs 14 amino acids, cysteine and phenylalanine included. No nucleotide data were recorded. From the germline V gene, CDR1 is SGHTA and CDR2 is FQGNSA. The sequencer listed for this sample is Illumina HiSeq 2000. TCR beta cDNA libraries were made by 5'RACE template switching that added a universal primer site and unique molecular identifiers. cDNA synthesis was primed from the TCR beta constant segment, followed by two successive PCR amplification steps. In the original analysis: MIGEC was used to demultiplex reads and group reads by UMI, and MiTCR was used to assemble and quantify clonotypes. Only TCR cDNA sequences supported by at least two reads were kept to exclude erroneous sequences. The tcR package was used for downstream repertoire analysis, and clonotypes were matched across fractions by CDR3 nucleotide sequence plus V segment. Antigen specificity was annotated against VDJdb with VDJmatch, allowing one amino acid substitution in CDR3. TCRdb reprocessed the reads, and each CDR3 protein sequence is entered once, without DNA. The V and J calls shown here were made by TCRdb, not taken from the authors' results. The table for this sample shows 250,000 to 300,000 distinct CDR3 sequences. 3.5% to 5% of the sample lies in the top ten.

Source material: blood T cells: a sorted CD56 or NKG2C T cell subset, CD4+ or CD8+ T cells, or bulk PBMC T cells (not recorded which). The chain joins TRBV7-2 to TRBJ1-1; the TCRdb call, TRBD1, lacks DNA for checking. This TCR was sampled from a woman aged 18 to 75 in good health. Here the CDR3 is given as CASSLARGVTEAFF.